Sequencing of this T cell receptor (beta chain) was carried out in a study of graft-versus-host responses after intestinal transplantation. Looking at the study overall: Among the recipients, all got anti-thymocyte globulin induction and then tacrolimus and steroids for 3 to 4 years. Overall study results and limits: GvH clones appeared in recipient marrow, some first in ileum or blood.

Produced via immunoSEQ multiplex PCR; TCRdb's table is partial and in-frame only. The data show under 140,000 clones, just over 90% seen once. Points on this clone: Its target is unknown.

Trimming cost V 8 bases and J 2 bases, with 14 bases left between them. CDR3 size: 14 residues. Per germline, CDR1 MNHEY and CDR2 SVGAGI. The sequence was collected from a human donor who received an intestinal transplant. Source: unstimulated CD8+ T cells sorted from spleen or lymph node cells, taken before intestinal transplant. The rearrangement links TRBV6-5 to TRBJ2-3, with a weak D call TRBD1 (6 bases). CDR3 in amino acids: CASPPWDNTDTQYF. CDR3 nucleotides: TGTGCCAGCCCGCCGTGGGACAACACAGATACGCAGTATTTT.